A single sample is the source of the 3 T cell receptor beta chains below, sequenced in a study of regulatory T cells in long-lasting Graves disease. Arm-PCR of CDR3 regions and iRepertoire HTBI primers were used to build TCR beta libraries. TCRdb fed the multiplex PCR reads into MiXCR, producing one record per CDR3 protein. The table records fewer than 450,000 distinct CDR3 sequences, over 12% of them present only once. Time point of the sample: newly diagnosed GD, antithyroid drugs for less than 3 months. Following extraction of RNA from PBMCs, that RNA was used to make the TCR library. This sample was also put to use in a study of T cells in Graves' hyperthyroidism and ophthalmopathy.

Here the sequenced sample was peripheral blood mononuclear cells (PBMCs), taken at new diagnosis, from a patient treated with antithyroid drugs. The source is a woman in her forties with Graves disease.

About this clonotype: A much larger clone is a single base away; this may be a read error. The rearrangement joins TRBV7-9 to TRBJ1-4, with 11 bases lining up with TRBD1. Per the germline V gene, CDR1 is SEHNR and CDR2 is FQNEAQ (reference sequence). Unmatched junction bases numbered 6, after V lost 3 bases and J lost 6 bases. The CDR3 is 16 residues long. CDR3 loop: CASSFGTGGRDEKLFF. The DNA of the CDR3 is TGTGCCAGCAGCTTCGGGACAGGGGGGAGGGATGAAAAACTGTTTTTT.

This clonotype was detected ten times or more. The chain carries TRBV19 and TRBJ2-1; TRBD1 agrees at 7 bases. V dropped 3 bases and J dropped 2; count of bases not matched to a gene: 4. The CDR3 is 15 residues long. In germline, CDR1 is LNHDA, CDR2 SQIVND (reference sequence). The DNA for the CDR3 is TGTGCCAGTAGTATTGGGGACAGCCCCTACAATGAGCAGTTCTTC. Protein: CASSIGDSPYNEQFF.

To note about this clonotype: This may stem from a read error, because a much larger clone lies one nucleotide away. The genes are TRBV18 and TRBJ1-1, with 8 positions matching TRBD1. CDR3 length: 15 residues. The V and J ends lost 1 base and 1 base, in that order; junction bases with no gene match: 2. Per the germline V gene, CDR1 is KGHSH and CDR2 is LQKENI. CDR3 sequence (DNA): TGTGCCAGCTCACCACGGCAGGGGGCGAACACTGAAGCTTTCTTT. This codes for CASSPRQGANTEAFF. Combining the CDR3 with reference TRBV18 and TRBJ1-1 gives the whole variable domain NAGVMQNPRHLVRRRGQEARLRCSPMKGHSHVYWYRQLPEEGLKFMVYLQKENIIDESGMPKERFSAEFPKEGPSILRIQQVVRGDSAAYFCASSPRQGANTEAFFGQGTRLTVV.